This is a list of T cell receptor beta chains from one sample in a study of T cells after posttransplantation cyclophosphamide. Assay: immunoSEQ multiplex PCR; the TCRdb copy retains only in-frame clones and omits some. Singletons are absent from the sample, which has 24,000 or so clones. The sequenced sample was PBMCs, obtained after allogeneic stem cell transplant with posttransplant cyclophosphamide. The receptors were gathered from a male patient between 18 and 35 years old who received an allogeneic stem cell transplant from a related donor, was CMV-positive, and had no GVHD. Some T cells may have originated in the graft donor. Each CDR3 is given with its conserved first and last residue. D genes are given only for firm matches. Not every row has a clone size; where given, it reads once, few, many or a size class.

d_call,j_call,cdr3_length,clone_size,v_call,cdr3_aa,cdr3_nt
TRBD1,TRBJ1-5,13,many,TRBV29-1,CSVRDRANQPQHF,TGCAGCGTGAGGGACAGGGCAAATCAGCCCCAGCATTTT
TRBD2,TRBJ2-7,14,many,TRBV13,CASSQIAGGYEQYF,TGTGCCAGCAGCCAAATAGCGGGAGGTTACGAGCAGTACTTC
TRBD1,TRBJ1-6,15,many,TRBV19,CASSIGQGGDSPLHF,TGTGCCAGTAGTATAGGGCAGGGGGGTGATTCACCCCTCCACTTT
TRBD1,TRBJ1-1,15,many,TRBV9,CASSVLQGAAAEAFF,TGTGCCAGCAGCGTACTGCAGGGGGCGGCGGCTGAAGCTTTCTTT
TRBD2,TRBJ2-7,13,many,TRBV30,CALRRAGTYEQYF,TGTGCCCTTCGAAGAGCGGGAACCTACGAGCAGTACTTC
TRBD2,TRBJ2-1,14,many,TRBV28,CASSLWMGRDEQFF,TGTGCCAGCAGTTTATGGATGGGGAGGGATGAGCAGTTCTTC
TRBD2,TRBJ2-7,15,many,TRBV7-8,CASSLSGVSSYEQYF,TGTGCCAGCAGCCTGAGCGGGGTGAGCTCCTACGAGCAGTACTTC
NA,TRBJ2-3,14,many,TRBV7-2,CASSTLPNTDTQYF,TGTGCCAGCAGCACCTTACCTAATACAGATACGCAGTATTTT
TRBD1,TRBJ1-6,13,many,TRBV30,CAFPGTGGSPLHF,TGTGCCTTCCCGGGGACAGGAGGTTCACCCCTCCACTTT
NA,TRBJ2-2,11,many,TRBV7-9,CAGTGTGELFF,TGTGCCGGCACGGGGACCGGGGAGCTGTTTTTT
NA,TRBJ1-1,15,many,TRBV5-6,CASSLATGRWTEAFF,TGTGCCAGCAGCTTGGCTACAGGGCGATGGACTGAAGCTTTCTTT
NA,TRBJ1-2,12,many,TRBV19,CASGKSSDGYTF,TGTGCCAGTGGAAAGTCTAGCGATGGCTACACCTTC
TRBD1,TRBJ2-5,16,many,TRBV7-6,CASSSLGQGPRETQYF,TGTGCCAGCAGCTCCCTTGGACAGGGCCCTCGGGAGACCCAGTACTTC
TRBD2,TRBJ2-7,15,NA,TRBV30,CAWSRGTSGTYEQYF,TGTGCCTGGAGTCGAGGGACTAGCGGAACCTACGAGCAGTACTTC
NA,TRBJ2-3,11,many,TRBV14,CASSLSDTQYF,TGTGCCAGCAGCCTCTCGGATACGCAGTATTTT
TRBD1,TRBJ2-1,15,many,TRBV5-5,CASSLGTGGHNEQFF,TGTGCCAGCAGCTTGGGGACAGGGGGACACAATGAGCAGTTCTTC
TRBD1,TRBJ1-5,19,few,TRBV4-3,CASSQFGTGGAGGNQPQHF,TGCGCCAGCAGCCAGTTTGGGACAGGGGGCGCGGGGGGCAATCAGCCCCAGCATTTT
NA,TRBJ1-2,14,many,TRBV5-1,CASSDTVQGYGYTF,TGCGCCAGCAGCGATACGGTTCAGGGCTATGGCTACACCTTC
NA,TRBJ2-7,14,NA,TRBV27,CASRTGSAIYEQYF,TGTGCCAGCAGAACAGGGTCAGCCATCTACGAGCAGTACTTC
NA,TRBJ2-1,11,many,TRBV6-5,CASTRFNEQFF,TGTGCCAGCACCCGGTTTAATGAGCAGTTCTTC
NA,TRBJ2-1,12,many,TRBV10-3,CAISDGGHEQFF,TGTGCCATCAGTGATGGGGGCCATGAGCAGTTCTTC
NA,TRBJ1-1,14,many,TRBV28,CASTLSGAGTEAFF,TGTGCCAGCACCCTTTCGGGAGCTGGCACTGAAGCTTTCTTT
NA,TRBJ2-7,14,many,TRBV11-2,CASSARTDSYEQYF,TGTGCCAGCAGCGCCCGGACAGACTCCTACGAGCAGTACTTC
TRBD2,TRBJ2-3,18,many,TRBV4-2,CASSPSGAGLFSTDTQYF,TGTGCCAGCAGCCCTAGCGGGGCAGGCCTGTTTAGCACAGATACGCAGTATTTT
TRBD1,TRBJ1-2,12,many,TRBV29-1,CSVGQGIYGYTF,TGCAGCGTGGGACAGGGGATCTATGGCTACACCTTC
TRBD1,TRBJ2-7,13,many,TRBV5-1,CASTGDSTYEQYF,TGCGCCAGCACCGGGGACAGCACCTACGAGCAGTACTTC
TRBD1,TRBJ2-1,16,many,TRBV7-9,CASSPWDRGYYNEQFF,TGTGCCAGCAGCCCCTGGGACAGGGGGTACTACAATGAGCAGTTCTTC
TRBD2,TRBJ2-7,18,many,TRBV9,CASSHSGLVSGSAYEQYF,TGTGCCAGCAGCCACTCGGGACTAGTGTCGGGTAGCGCCTACGAGCAGTACTTC
NA,TRBJ2-5,14,many,TRBV7-9,CASSLDRGGETQYF,TGTGCCAGCAGCTTAGACAGGGGAGGAGAGACCCAGTACTTC
NA,TRBJ1-2,14,many,TRBV6-6,CASSGLWVEDGYTF,TGTGCCAGCAGTGGGTTGTGGGTAGAGGATGGCTACACCTTC
TRBD1,TRBJ2-1,15,many,TRBV6-5,CASSPGQGVYNEQFF,TGTGCCAGCAGCCCTGGACAGGGGGTATACAATGAGCAGTTCTTC
NA,TRBJ1-3,16,many,TRBV28,CASSSPSLNSGNTIYF,TGTGCCAGCAGTTCACCCAGTCTGAACTCTGGAAACACCATATATTTT
NA,TRBJ2-7,13,many,TRBV5-1,CASSLVTGYEQYF,TGCGCCAGCAGCTTGGTAACAGGGTACGAGCAGTACTTC
NA,TRBJ1-1,16,many,TRBV5-1,CASSLAGRTMNTEAFF,TGCGCCAGCAGCTTAGCGGGCAGGACTATGAACACTGAAGCTTTCTTT
TRBD1,TRBJ1-3,14,many,TRBV5-1,CASRDSPIGNTIYF,TGCGCCAGCCGGGACAGTCCTATCGGAAACACCATATATTTT
NA,TRBJ1-2,14,NA,TRBV28,CASSLLRVGGGYTF,TGTGCCAGCAGTTTGTTAAGGGTGGGGGGGGGCTACACCTTC
TRBD1,TRBJ1-5,15,many,TRBV9,CASSVAGQGGQPQHF,TGTGCCAGCAGCGTAGCTGGGCAGGGGGGTCAGCCCCAGCATTTT
NA,TRBJ2-3,15,many,TRBV11-2,CASSLGGPRTDTQYF,TGTGCCAGCAGCCTCGGCGGGCCACGCACAGATACGCAGTATTTT
NA,TRBJ2-6,16,few,TRBV27,CASSSLPSSGANVLTF,TGTGCCAGCAGTTCACTGCCAAGCTCTGGGGCCAACGTCCTGACTTTC
NA,TRBJ1-6,13,NA,TRBV27,CASSRDYNSPLHF,TGTGCCAGCTCCCGGGACTATAATTCACCCCTCCACTTT
NA,TRBJ2-2,14,many,TRBV5-1,CASVWGGGTGELFF,TGCGCCAGCGTATGGGGTGGAGGCACCGGGGAGCTGTTTTTT
TRBD1,TRBJ1-5,18,many,TRBV4-1,CASSQVSPDRGGNQPQHF,TGCGCCAGCAGCCAAGTGTCTCCGGACAGGGGTGGCAATCAGCCCCAGCATTTT
TRBD1,TRBJ1-2,16,many,TRBV4-3,CASSQDPGTANYGYTF,TGCGCCAGCAGCCAAGACCCCGGGACAGCTAACTATGGCTACACCTTC
TRBD2,TRBJ2-5,15,NA,TRBV9,CASSVGAGGRETQYF,TGTGCCAGCAGCGTAGGGGCGGGGGGGCGCGAGACCCAGTACTTC
NA,TRBJ1-5,14,many,TRBV10-3,CAIMLWGGHQPQHF,TGTGCCATCATGTTGTGGGGGGGGCATCAGCCCCAGCATTTT
TRBD2,TRBJ2-7,15,many,TRBV7-2,CASSSLAGAAREQYF,TGTGCCAGCAGCTCACTAGCGGGAGCCGCGAGGGAGCAGTACTTC
TRBD1,TRBJ2-5,13,many,TRBV5-1,CASSGDRGETQYF,TGCGCCAGCAGCGGGGACAGGGGTGAGACCCAGTACTTC
TRBD1,TRBJ2-2,17,many,TRBV4-3,CASSQDPWTGDTGELFF,TGCGCCAGCAGCCAAGATCCCTGGACAGGCGACACCGGGGAGCTGTTTTTT
TRBD2,TRBJ2-4,14,many,TRBV28,CASSSEGRGNIQYF,TGTGCCAGCAGTTCGGAAGGGCGGGGGAACATTCAGTACTTC
TRBD2,TRBJ2-1,16,many,TRBV19,CASSTLAGGPKYEQFF,TGTGCCAGTAGTACCTTAGCGGGAGGGCCAAAGTATGAGCAGTTCTTC
NA,TRBJ2-3,14,few,TRBV7-6,CASSSGLTTDTQYF,TGTGCCAGCAGCTCCGGACTAACCACAGATACGCAGTATTTT
NA,TRBJ1-6,14,many,TRBV9,CASSVVPADSPLHF,TGTGCCAGCAGCGTAGTCCCAGCGGATTCACCCCTCCACTTT
NA,TRBJ2-7,14,many,TRBV7-2,CASSPSGRPYEQYF,TGTGCCAGCAGCCCAAGCGGGCGCCCCTACGAGCAGTACTTC
NA,TRBJ2-4,20,many,TRBV6-8,CASSFRSTKPTLASKNIQYF,TGTGCCAGCAGTTTTCGATCTACTAAGCCAACCCTAGCCTCCAAAAACATTCAGTACTTC
NA,TRBJ2-7,13,few,TRBV30,CAWRQERYYEQYF,TGTGCCTGGAGACAGGAAAGGTACTACGAGCAGTACTTC
NA,TRBJ2-1,15,many,TRBV4-3,CASSQDWAIKNEQFF,TGCGCCAGCAGCCAAGATTGGGCTATTAAGAATGAGCAGTTCTTC
NA,TRBJ2-1,14,many,TRBV19,CASMVGVSYNEQFF,TGTGCCAGTATGGTCGGGGTCTCCTACAATGAGCAGTTCTTC
NA,TRBJ1-4,14,many,TRBV27,CASSFGGVGEKLFF,TGTGCCAGCAGTTTTGGAGGGGTTGGTGAAAAACTGTTTTTT
TRBD1,TRBJ2-7,15,many,TRBV28,CASSLIRTGTYEQYF,TGTGCCAGCAGTTTAATACGGACAGGGACCTACGAGCAGTACTTC
NA,TRBJ1-2,12,many,TRBV9,CASSPPAGGYTF,TGTGCCAGCAGCCCTCCCGCCGGGGGCTACACCTTC